The 6 T cell receptor beta chains given below trace back to one sample, sequenced in a study of T cell responses to AZD1222 COVID-19 vaccine. Generated by immunoSEQ multiplex PCR, the TCRdb table keeps only in-frame clones and is missing some. In the table there are 150,000 or so clones, just under 95% of which are singletons. Source: peripheral blood, taken on day 0 of AZD1222 vaccination. These TCRs come from an adult in good health.

The CDR3 sequence is CASSSLAELANTGELFF. The CDR3 region has the DNA TGTGCCAGCAGCTCCCTAGCGGAGCTAGCGAACACCGGGGAGCTGTTTTTT. The chain combines TRBV7-6 with TRBJ2-2, with 7 bases that match TRBD2. Germline assignment: CDR1 SGHVS and CDR2 FNYEAQ. V was clipped by 4 bases and J by 0 bases; unmatched bases: 8. The CDR3 has 17 amino acids.

The J gene is TRBJ1-5, the V gene TRBV24-1; 7 bases align to TRBD1. Per the germline V gene, CDR1 is KGHDR and CDR2 is SFDVKD. Trimming cost V 6 bases and J 3 bases; bases outside gene matches: 4. This CDR3 has 14 residues. DNA of the CDR3: TGTGCCACCAGTCCGACAGGGAACAATCAGCCCCAGCATTTT. Protein product: CATSPTGNNQPQHF.

The chain carries TRBV4-2 and TRBJ2-3; 7 positions agree with TRBD1. J was trimmed by 0 bases and V by 2 bases; bases with no gene match: 20. Germline CDR1 and CDR2: LGHNA and YNFKEQ. The CDR3 sequence is 21 residues long. CDR3 protein: CASSQQLPRTGLSLSTDTQYF. CDR3 coding DNA: TGTGCCAGCAGCCAACAACTTCCCAGGACAGGTCTTTCGCTTAGCACAGATACGCAGTATTTT.

The chain carries TRBV3-1 (or the pseudogene TRBV3-2) and TRBJ2-2; possibly TRBD1 for D (6 bases). Germline V CDR1 and CDR2: LGHDT, YNNKEL (reference sequence). CDR3 length equals 15 residues. V lost 1 base and J 6 bases, leaving 12 bases between the germline ends. CDR3 sequence (DNA): TGTGCCAGCAGCCAAGCAGGGGATTATGCCGGGGAGCTGTTTTTT. It codes for CASSQAGDYAGELFF.

V usage is TRBV5-1 and J usage is TRBJ1-3, with D unresolved. The V and J ends lost 6 bases and 0 bases respectively, with 16 bases between them. The CDR3 contains 16 residues. Germline V gene data show CDR1 as SGHRS and CDR2 as YFSETQ. CDR3: CASTFSSAVSGNTIYF. In DNA form, the CDR3 reads TGCGCCAGCACCTTCAGCTCGGCTGTCTCTGGAAACACCATATATTTT.

The V and J genes are TRBV19 and TRBJ2-7, with D perhaps matching TRBD1 (6 bases). Germline V gene sequence: CDR1 LNHDA, CDR2 SQIVND (reference sequence). The CDR3 loop spans 14 amino acids. V gave up 2 bases and J gave up 4 bases, with 12 bases separating them. The CDR3 spells CASSIRWGPYEQYF. The CDR3 bases are TGTGCCAGTAGTATAAGGTGGGGGCCGTACGAGCAGTACTTC.